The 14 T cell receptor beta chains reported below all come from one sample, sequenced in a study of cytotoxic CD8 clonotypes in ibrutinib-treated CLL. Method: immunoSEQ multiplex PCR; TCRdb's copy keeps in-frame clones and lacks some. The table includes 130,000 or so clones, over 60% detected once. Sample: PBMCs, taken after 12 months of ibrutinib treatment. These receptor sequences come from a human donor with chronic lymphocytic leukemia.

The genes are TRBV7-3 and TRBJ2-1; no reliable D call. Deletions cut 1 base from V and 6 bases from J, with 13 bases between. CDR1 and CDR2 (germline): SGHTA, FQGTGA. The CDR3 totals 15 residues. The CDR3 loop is CASSLNLGRSNEQFF. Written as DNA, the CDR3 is TGTGCCAGCAGCTTAAATCTCGGCAGGAGCAATGAGCAGTTCTTC.

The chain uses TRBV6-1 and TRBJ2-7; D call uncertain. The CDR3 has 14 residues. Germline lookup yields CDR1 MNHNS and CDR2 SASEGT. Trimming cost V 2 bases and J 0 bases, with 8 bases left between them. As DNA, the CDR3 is TGTGCCAGCAGTGAATTTGCCGACTCCTACGAGCAGTACTTC. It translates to CASSEFADSYEQYF.

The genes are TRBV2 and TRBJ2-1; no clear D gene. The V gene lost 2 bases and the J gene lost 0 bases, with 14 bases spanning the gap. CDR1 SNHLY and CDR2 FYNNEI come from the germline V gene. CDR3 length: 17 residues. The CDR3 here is CASSERGALSSYNEQFF. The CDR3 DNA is TGTGCCAGCAGTGAAAGAGGAGCCCTTAGCTCCTACAATGAGCAGTTCTTC.

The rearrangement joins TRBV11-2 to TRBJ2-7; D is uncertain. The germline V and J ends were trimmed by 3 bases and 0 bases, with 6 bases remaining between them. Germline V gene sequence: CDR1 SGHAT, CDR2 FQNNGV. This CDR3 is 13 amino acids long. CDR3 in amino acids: CASSLDRSYEQYF. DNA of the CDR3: TGTGCCAGCAGCTTGGACCGCTCCTACGAGCAGTACTTC.

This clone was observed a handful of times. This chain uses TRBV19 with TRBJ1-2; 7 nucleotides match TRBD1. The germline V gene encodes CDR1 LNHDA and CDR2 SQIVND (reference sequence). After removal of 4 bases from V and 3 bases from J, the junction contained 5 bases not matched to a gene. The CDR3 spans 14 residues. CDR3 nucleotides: TGTGCCAGTAGTAGCCAGGGGGGTTACTATGGCTACACCTTC. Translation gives CASSSQGGYYGYTF.

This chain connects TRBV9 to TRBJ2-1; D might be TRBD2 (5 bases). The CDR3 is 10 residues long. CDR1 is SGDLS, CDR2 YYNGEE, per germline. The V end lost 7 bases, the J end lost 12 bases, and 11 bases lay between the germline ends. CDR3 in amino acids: CASGSPRQFF. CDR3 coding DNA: TGTGCCAGCGGGAGCCCGCGGCAGTTCTTC.

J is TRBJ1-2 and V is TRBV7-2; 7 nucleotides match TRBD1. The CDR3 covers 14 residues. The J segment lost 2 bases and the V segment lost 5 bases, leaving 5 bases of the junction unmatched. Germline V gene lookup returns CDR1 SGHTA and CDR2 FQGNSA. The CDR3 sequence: CASSRDSQNYGYTF. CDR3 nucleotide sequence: TGTGCCAGCAGCCGGGACAGTCAGAACTATGGCTACACCTTC. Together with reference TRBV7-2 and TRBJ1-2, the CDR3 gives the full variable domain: GAGVSQSPSNKVTEKGKDVELRCDPISGHTALYWYRQSLGQGLEFLIYFQGNSAPDKSGLPSDRFSAERTGGSVSTLTIQRTQQEDSAVYLCASSRDSQNYGYTFGSGTRLTVV.

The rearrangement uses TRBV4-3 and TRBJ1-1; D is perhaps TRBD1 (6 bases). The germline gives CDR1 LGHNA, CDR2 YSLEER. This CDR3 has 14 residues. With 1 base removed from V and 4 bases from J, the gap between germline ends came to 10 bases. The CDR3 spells CASSQVTGSTEAFF. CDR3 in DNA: TGCGCCAGCAGCCAAGTCACAGGGAGCACTGAAGCTTTCTTT.

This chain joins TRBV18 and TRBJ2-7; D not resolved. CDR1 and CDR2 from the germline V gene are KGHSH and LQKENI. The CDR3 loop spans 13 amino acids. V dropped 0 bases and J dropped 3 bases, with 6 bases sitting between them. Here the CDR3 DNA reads TGTGCCAGCTCACCACCAGGGATCTACGAGCAGTACTTC. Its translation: CASSPPGIYEQYF.

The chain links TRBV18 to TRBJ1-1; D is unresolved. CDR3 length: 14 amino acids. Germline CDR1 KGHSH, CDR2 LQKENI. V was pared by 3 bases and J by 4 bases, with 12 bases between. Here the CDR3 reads CASSPQTPVTEAFF. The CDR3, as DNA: TGTGCCAGCTCACCTCAGACACCCGTCACTGAAGCTTTCTTT.

Written as DNA, the CDR3 is TGCGCCAGCAGCCAAGAGGGGGGGAAAGTGGGTCGCACAGATACGCAGTATTTT. It encodes CASSQEGGKVGRTDTQYF. The chain joins TRBV4-1 to TRBJ2-3; TRBD2 matches at 7 bases. Germline V CDR1 and CDR2: MGHRA, YSYEKL. The CDR3 consists of 18 residues. Unmatched junction bases numbered 10, after V lost 0 bases and J lost 1 base.

The CDR3 DNA follows: TGCGCCAGCAGCTTGGGGGACGGCGGCTACGAGCAGTACTTC. The encoded protein is CASSLGDGGYEQYF. The genes are TRBV5-1 and TRBJ2-7; the D call may be TRBD1 or TRBD2 (5 bases each). Trimming shortened V by 0 bases and J by 3 bases, and 10 bases separated the two germline ends. Germline CDR1 SGHRS, CDR2 YFSETQ. The CDR3 runs 14 residues.

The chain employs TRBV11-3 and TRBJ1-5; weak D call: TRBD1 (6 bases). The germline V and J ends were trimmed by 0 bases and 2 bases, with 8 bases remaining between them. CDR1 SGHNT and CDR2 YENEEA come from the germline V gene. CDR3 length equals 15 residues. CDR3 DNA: TGTGCCAGCAGCTTAGAAGCAGGGGGCAATCAGCCCCAGCATTTT. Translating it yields CASSLEAGGNQPQHF.

CDR3 amino acids: CASSYSAGAPSNEQFF. CDR3 in DNA: TGTGCCAGCAGTTACTCGGCAGGGGCTCCATCCAATGAGCAGTTCTTC. This chain uses TRBV6-5 with TRBJ2-1; the D gene is possibly TRBD1 (6 bases). Trimming stripped 0 bases from V and 6 bases from J, with 15 bases between. Germline V gene data show CDR1 as MNHEY and CDR2 as SVGAGI. This CDR3 comprises 16 residues.